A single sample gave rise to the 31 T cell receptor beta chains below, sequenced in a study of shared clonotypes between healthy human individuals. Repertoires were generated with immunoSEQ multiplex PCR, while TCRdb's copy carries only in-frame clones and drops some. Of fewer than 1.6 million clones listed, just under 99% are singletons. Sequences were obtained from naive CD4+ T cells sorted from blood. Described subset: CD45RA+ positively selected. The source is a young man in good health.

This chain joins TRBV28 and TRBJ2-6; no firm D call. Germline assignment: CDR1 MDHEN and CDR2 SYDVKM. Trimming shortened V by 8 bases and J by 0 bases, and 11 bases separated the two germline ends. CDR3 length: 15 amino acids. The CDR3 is CASEFHHSGANVLTF. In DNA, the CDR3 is TGTGCCAGCGAGTTTCACCACTCTGGGGCCAACGTCCTGACTTTC.

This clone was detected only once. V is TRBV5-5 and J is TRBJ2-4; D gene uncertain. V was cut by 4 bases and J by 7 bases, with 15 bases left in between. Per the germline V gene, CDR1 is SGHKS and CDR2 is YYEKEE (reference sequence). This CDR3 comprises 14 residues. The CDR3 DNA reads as TGTGCCAGCAGCGCCTCCATAACCGGGAACATTCAGTACTTC. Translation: CASSASITGNIQYF.

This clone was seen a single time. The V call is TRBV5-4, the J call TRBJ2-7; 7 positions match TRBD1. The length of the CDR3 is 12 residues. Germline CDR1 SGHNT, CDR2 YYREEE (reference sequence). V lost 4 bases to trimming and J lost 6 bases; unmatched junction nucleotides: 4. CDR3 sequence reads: CASSQGQLEQYF. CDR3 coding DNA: TGTGCCAGCAGCCAGGGACAGCTCGAGCAGTACTTC.

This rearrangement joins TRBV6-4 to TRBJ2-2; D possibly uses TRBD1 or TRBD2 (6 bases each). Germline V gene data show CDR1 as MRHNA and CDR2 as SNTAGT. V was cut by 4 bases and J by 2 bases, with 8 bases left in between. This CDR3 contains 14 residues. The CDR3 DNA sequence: TGTGCCAGCAGTGTGGGGGGCAACACCGGGGAGCTGTTTTTT. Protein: CASSVGGNTGELFF.

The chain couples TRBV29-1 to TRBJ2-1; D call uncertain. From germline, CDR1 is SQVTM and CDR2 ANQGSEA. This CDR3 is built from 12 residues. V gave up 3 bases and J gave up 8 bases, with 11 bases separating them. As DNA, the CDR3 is TGCAGCGTTGACTGGGCTTACGATGAGCAGTTCTTC. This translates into CSVDWAYDEQFF.

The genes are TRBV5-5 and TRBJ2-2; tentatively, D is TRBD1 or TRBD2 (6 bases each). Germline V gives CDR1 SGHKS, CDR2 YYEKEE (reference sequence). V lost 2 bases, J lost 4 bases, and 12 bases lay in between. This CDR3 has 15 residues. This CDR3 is CASSLRGPVTGELFF. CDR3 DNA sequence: TGTGCCAGCAGCTTACGGGGGCCGGTCACCGGGGAGCTGTTTTTT.

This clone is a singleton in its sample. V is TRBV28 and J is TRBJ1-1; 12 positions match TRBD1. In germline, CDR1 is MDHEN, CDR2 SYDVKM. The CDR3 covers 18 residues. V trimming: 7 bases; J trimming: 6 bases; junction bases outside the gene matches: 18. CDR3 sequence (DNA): TGTGCCAGCAATAACCTACCGGGACAGGGGGCGCTAAGCCCTGAAGCTTTCTTT. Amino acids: CASNNLPGQGALSPEAFF.

The CDR3 reads CASSSTSGRWGSYNEQFF. The DNA for the CDR3 is TGCGCCAGCAGCTCGACTAGCGGGAGGTGGGGCTCCTACAATGAGCAGTTCTTC. V and J are TRBV10-2 and TRBJ2-1, with TRBD2 identical over 13 bases. Unmatched junction bases numbered 8, after V lost 6 bases and J lost 0 bases. The CDR3 runs to 18 residues. From germline, CDR1 is WSHSY and CDR2 SAAADI.

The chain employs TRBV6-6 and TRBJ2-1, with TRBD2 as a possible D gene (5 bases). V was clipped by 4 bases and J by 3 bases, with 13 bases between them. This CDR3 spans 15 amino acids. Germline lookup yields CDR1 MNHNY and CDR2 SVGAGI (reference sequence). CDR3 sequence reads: CASSLAQLDYNEQFF. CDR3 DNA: TGTGCCAGCAGTTTAGCGCAACTGGACTACAATGAGCAGTTCTTC.

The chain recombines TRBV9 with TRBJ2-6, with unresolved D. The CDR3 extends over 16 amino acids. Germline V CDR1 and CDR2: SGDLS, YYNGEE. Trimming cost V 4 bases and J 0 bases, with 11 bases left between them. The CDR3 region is CASSFPEGSGANVLTF. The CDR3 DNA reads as TGTGCCAGCAGCTTCCCTGAAGGCTCTGGGGCCAACGTCCTGACTTTC.

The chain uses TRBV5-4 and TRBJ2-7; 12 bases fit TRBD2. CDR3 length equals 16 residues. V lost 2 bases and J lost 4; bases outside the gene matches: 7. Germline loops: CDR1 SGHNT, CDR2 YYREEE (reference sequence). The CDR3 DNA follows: TGTGCCAGCAGCTTCTCTAGCGGGAGGGCCACTTACGAGCAGTACTTC. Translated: CASSFSSGRATYEQYF.

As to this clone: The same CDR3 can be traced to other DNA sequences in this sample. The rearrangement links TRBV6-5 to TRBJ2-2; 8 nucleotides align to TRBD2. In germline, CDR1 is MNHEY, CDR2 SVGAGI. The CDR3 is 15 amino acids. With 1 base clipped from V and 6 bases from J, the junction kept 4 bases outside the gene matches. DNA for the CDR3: TGTGCCAGCAGTTACTTAACGGGAGGGGCCGGGGAGCTGTTTTTT. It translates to CASSYLTGGAGELFF.

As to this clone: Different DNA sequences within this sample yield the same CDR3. The CDR3 nucleotides read TGTGCCAGTACCCAGGGACTGGCCTACAATGAGCAGTTCTTC. Its translation: CASTQGLAYNEQFF. The chain combines TRBV19 with TRBJ2-1; D perhaps matches TRBD2 (6 bases). This CDR3 contains 14 residues. Germline CDR1 is LNHDA and CDR2 is SQIVND (reference sequence). The ends were cut back, 7 bases at V and 2 bases at J, with 12 bases in the middle.

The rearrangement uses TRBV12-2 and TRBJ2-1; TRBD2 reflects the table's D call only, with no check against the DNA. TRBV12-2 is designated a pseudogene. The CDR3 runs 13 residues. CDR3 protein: CASRLGTSDEQFF. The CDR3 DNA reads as TGTGCAAGTCGCCTCGGGACTAGCGATGAGCAGTTCTTC.

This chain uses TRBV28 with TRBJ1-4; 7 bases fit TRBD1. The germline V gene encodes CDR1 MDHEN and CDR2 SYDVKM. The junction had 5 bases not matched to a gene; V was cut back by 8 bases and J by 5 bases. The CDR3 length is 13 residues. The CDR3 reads CASVGQQNEKLFF. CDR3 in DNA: TGTGCCAGCGTGGGACAGCAGAATGAAAAACTGTTTTTT.

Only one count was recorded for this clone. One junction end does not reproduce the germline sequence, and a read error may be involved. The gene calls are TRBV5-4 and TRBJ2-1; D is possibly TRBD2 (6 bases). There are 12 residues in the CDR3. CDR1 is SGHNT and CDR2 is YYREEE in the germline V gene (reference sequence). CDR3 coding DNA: TGTGCCAGCAGCAACCCTAGGGACTCCGCCATCTTC. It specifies CASSNPRDSAIF. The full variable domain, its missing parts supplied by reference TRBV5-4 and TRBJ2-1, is ETGVTQSPTHLIKTRGQQVTLRCSSQSGHNTVSWYQQALGQGPQFIFQYYREEENGRGNFPPRFSGLQFPNYSSELNVNALELDDSALYLCASSNPRDSAIFGPGTRLTVL.

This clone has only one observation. The CDR3 DNA follows: TGTGCCAGCAGTGCGCGTATAGCGGGAGGGGCCAATGAGCAGTTCTTC. Translating it yields CASSARIAGGANEQFF. The V call is TRBV27, the J call TRBJ2-1; 11 positions match TRBD2. The CDR3 is made up of 16 amino acids. The germline gives CDR1 MNHEY, CDR2 SMNVEV (reference sequence). Trimming took 5 bases from V and 6 from J; bases not matched to a gene: 9.

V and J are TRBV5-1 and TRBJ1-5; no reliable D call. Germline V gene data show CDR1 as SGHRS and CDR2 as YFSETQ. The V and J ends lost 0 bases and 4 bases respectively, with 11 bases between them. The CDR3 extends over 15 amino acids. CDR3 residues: CASSLGVGLNQPQHF. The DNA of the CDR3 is TGCGCCAGCAGCTTGGGTGTTGGGTTGAATCAGCCCCAGCATTTT. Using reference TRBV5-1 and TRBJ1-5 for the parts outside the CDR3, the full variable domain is KAGVTQTPRYLIKTRGQQVTLSCSPISGHRSVSWYQQTPGQGLQFLFEYFSETQRNKGNFPGRFSGRQFSNSRSEMNVSTLELGDSALYLCASSLGVGLNQPQHFGDGTRLSIL.

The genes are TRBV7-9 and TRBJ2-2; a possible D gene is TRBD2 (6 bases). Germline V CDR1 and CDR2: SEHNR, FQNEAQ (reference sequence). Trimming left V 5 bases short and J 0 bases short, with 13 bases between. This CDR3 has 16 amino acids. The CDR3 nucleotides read TGTGCCAGCAGCACCCTACTAGCTGCGAACACCGGGGAGCTGTTTTTT. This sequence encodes CASSTLLAANTGELFF.

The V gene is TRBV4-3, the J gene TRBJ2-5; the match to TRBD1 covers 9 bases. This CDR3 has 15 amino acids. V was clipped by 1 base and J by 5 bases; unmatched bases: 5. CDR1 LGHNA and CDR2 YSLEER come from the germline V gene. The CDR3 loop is CASSQGTGVVETQYF. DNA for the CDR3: TGCGCCAGCAGCCAAGGGACAGGGGTCGTGGAGACCCAGTACTTC.

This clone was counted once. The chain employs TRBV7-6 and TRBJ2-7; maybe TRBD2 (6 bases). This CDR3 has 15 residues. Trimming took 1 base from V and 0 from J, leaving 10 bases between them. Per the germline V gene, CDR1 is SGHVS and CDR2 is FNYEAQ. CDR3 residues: CASSLDAGISYEQYF. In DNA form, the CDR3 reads TGTGCCAGCAGCTTAGATGCGGGGATCTCCTACGAGCAGTACTTC.

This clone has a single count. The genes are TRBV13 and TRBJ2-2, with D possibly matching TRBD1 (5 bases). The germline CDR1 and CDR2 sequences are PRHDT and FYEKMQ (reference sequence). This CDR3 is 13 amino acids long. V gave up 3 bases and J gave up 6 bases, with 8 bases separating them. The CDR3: CASSLQGSGELFF. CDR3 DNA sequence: TGTGCCAGCAGCTTGCAGGGATCCGGGGAGCTGTTTTTT.

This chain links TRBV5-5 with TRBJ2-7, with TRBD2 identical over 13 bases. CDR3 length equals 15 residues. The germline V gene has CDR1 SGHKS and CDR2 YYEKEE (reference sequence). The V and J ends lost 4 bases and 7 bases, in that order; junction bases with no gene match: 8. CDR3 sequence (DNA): TGTGCCAGCAGCCGAGGACTAGCGGGAGAAGGTGAGCAGTACTTC. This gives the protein CASSRGLAGEGEQYF.

The CDR3 reads CASSFGTGRSYEQYF. The CDR3 DNA reads TGTGCCAGCAGCTTCGGGACAGGACGTTCCTACGAGCAGTACTTC. The chain has TRBV5-4 and TRBJ2-7, with 8 bases lining up with TRBD1. The CDR3 runs to 15 residues. The V gene end was trimmed by 2 bases and the J gene end by 1 base; junction bases not matched to a gene: 5. Germline CDR1 is SGHNT and CDR2 is YYREEE (reference sequence).

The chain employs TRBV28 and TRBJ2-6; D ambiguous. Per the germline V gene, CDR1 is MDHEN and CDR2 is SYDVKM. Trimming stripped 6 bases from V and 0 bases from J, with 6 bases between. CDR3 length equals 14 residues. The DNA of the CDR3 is TGTGCCAGCAGCAATCCCTCTGGGGCCAACGTCCTGACTTTC. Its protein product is CASSNPSGANVLTF.

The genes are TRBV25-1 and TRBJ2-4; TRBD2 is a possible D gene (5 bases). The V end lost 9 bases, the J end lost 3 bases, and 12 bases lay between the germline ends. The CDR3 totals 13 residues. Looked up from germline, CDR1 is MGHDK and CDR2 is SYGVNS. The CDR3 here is CASSRDYKNIQYF. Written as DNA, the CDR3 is TGTGCCAGTTCCCGGGATTACAAAAACATTCAGTACTTC.

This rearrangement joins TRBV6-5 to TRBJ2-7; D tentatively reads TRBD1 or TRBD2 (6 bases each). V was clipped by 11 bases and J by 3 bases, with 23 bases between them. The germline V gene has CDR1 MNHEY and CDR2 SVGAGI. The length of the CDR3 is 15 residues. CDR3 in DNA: TGTGCCTGTCATCCACTCGGGGGCGCGGTCTACGAGCAGTACTTC. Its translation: CACHPLGGAVYEQYF.

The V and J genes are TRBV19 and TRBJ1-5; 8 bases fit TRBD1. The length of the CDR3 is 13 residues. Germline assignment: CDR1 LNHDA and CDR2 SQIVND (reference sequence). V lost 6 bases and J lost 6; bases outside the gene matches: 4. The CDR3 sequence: CASRTGVFQPQHF. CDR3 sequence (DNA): TGTGCCAGTAGGACAGGGGTTTTTCAGCCCCAGCATTTT.

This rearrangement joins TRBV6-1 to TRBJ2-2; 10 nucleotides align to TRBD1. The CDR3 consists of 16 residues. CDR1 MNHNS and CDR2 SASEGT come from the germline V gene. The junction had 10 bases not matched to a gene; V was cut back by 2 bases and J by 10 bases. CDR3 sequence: CASSELTGGSTLELFF. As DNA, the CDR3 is TGTGCCAGCAGTGAATTGACAGGGGGCTCAACCCTGGAGCTGTTTTTT.

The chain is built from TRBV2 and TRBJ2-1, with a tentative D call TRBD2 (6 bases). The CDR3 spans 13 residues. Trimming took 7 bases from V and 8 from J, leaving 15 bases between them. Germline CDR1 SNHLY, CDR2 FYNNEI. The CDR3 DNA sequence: TGTGCCAGCATGGAGGGCCGGAATTATGAGCAGTTCTTC. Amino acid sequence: CASMEGRNYEQFF.

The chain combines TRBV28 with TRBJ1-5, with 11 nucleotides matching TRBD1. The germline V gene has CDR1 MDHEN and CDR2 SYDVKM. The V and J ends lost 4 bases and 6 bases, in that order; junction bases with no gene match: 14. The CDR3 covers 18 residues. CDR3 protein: CASSCQDRGLEVCQPQHF. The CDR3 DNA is TGTGCCAGCAGTTGCCAGGACAGGGGGCTTGAGGTATGTCAGCCCCAGCATTTT.